The T cell receptor (beta chain) described here comes from a study of radiotherapy plus CTLA-4 blockade in lung cancer. Enrolled patients, whose metastatic non-small-cell lung cancer was chemo-refractory, received focal radiation plus CTLA-4 blockade with ipilimumab. The CDR3 is made up of 14 amino acids. Germline V gene sequence: CDR1 MNHEY, CDR2 SVGAGI. Trimming pared 4 bases from V and 4 bases from J, leaving 11 bases between. This clone was seen only once. Data came from immunoSEQ multiplex PCR; TCRdb stores just in-frame clones and leaves some out. Among some 120,000 clones, roughly four fifths were seen once, and the ten largest hold 3% to 4%.

The input for sequencing was peripheral blood, taken from a patient treated with radiotherapy plus ipilimumab. V usage is TRBV6-5 and J usage is TRBJ1-5, with TRBD1 as a possible D gene (6 bases). The TCR sequence derives from a human donor with non-small cell lung cancer that progressed on radiotherapy plus ipilimumab. Some clones in this sample may be carry-over from other donors' samples. This chain's CDR3 is CASSFGGANQPQHF. Written as DNA, the CDR3 is TGTGCCAGCAGTTTCGGGGGGGCGAATCAGCCCCAGCATTTT.